These 24 T cell receptor beta chains came from one sample sequenced in a study of graft-versus-host responses after intestinal transplantation. Clones were read by immunoSEQ multiplex PCR, and TCRdb kept only the in-frame ones, dropping some. The table records over 65,000 clones, about nine tenths of them present only once. Their recognized antigens are unknown. The sequencing used unstimulated CD4+ T cells sorted from spleen or lymph node cells, collected before intestinal transplant. Receptor source: a human donor who received an intestinal transplant.

J is TRBJ1-2 and V is TRBV4-3, with 8 positions matching TRBD1. With V trimmed by 0 bases and J by 6 bases, 6 bases remained unmatched. The CDR3 has 15 residues. CDR1 LGHNA and CDR2 YSLEER come from the germline V gene. The CDR3 here is CASSQELAGGDGYTF. The CDR3 DNA reads TGCGCCAGCAGCCAAGAGTTAGCAGGGGGCGATGGCTACACCTTC.

V gene TRBV9 combines with J gene TRBJ1-1; 7 nucleotides agree with TRBD1. Germline loops: CDR1 SGDLS, CDR2 YYNGEE. The CDR3 contains 14 residues. Trimming took 4 bases from V and 0 from J; bases not matched to a gene: 3. The DNA of the CDR3 is TGTGCCAGCAGCAGAGGGGGCGTGAACACTGAAGCTTTCTTT. This translates into CASSRGGVNTEAFF.

V usage is TRBV10-3 and J usage is TRBJ2-2, with D possibly matching TRBD1 (6 bases). This CDR3 is built from 15 residues. Trimming shortened V by 4 bases and J by 0 bases, and 9 bases separated the two germline ends. Germline CDR1 ENHRY, CDR2 SYGVKD. CDR3 protein: CAISVNRANTGELFF. CDR3 bases: TGTGCCATCAGTGTTAACAGGGCGAACACCGGGGAGCTGTTTTTT.

This clone was seen a single time. V usage is TRBV18 and J usage is TRBJ1-5, with D unclear. Trimming took 1 base from V and 4 from J, leaving 5 bases between them. The CDR3 extends over 13 amino acids. Germline-derived CDR1 and CDR2 are KGHSH and LQKENI. CDR3 bases: TGTGCCAGCTCACCACGCGAGAATCAGCCCCAGCATTTT. It yields the protein CASSPRENQPQHF.

The CDR3 spells CASSPGQGVREKLFF. The CDR3 DNA is TGCGCCAGCAGTCCTGGACAGGGGGTGCGTGAAAAACTGTTTTTT. This chain uses TRBV10-1 with TRBJ1-4; TRBD1 aligns across 10 bases. CDR1 WNHNN and CDR2 SYGVQD come from the germline V gene (reference sequence). Trimming took 5 bases from V and 7 from J; bases not matched to a gene: 7. This CDR3 has 15 residues.

The chain links TRBV5-1 to TRBJ2-3, with a weak D call TRBD1 (5 bases). Trimming took 4 bases from V and 6 from J, leaving 12 bases between them. The CDR3 sequence is 13 residues long. CDR1 SGHRS and CDR2 YFSETQ come from the germline V gene. CDR3 coding DNA: TGCGCCAGCAGCCAGGGCCCCTCGGATACGCAGTATTTT. Translating it yields CASSQGPSDTQYF.

V and J are TRBV9 and TRBJ2-7, with 7 positions matching TRBD2. Per the germline V gene, CDR1 is SGDLS and CDR2 is YYNGEE. Germline trimming cut 0 bases from V and 3 bases from J; bases unmatched to any gene: 3. The CDR3 spans 14 residues. The CDR3, as DNA: TGTGCCAGCAGCGTAGCTGCGGGGGACTACGAGCAGTACTTC. As protein: CASSVAAGDYEQYF.

This chain connects TRBV10-3 to TRBJ1-2; TRBD1 is a possible D gene (6 bases). Germline assignment: CDR1 ENHRY and CDR2 SYGVKD. Trimming shortened V by 4 bases and J by 8 bases, and 14 bases separated the two germline ends. This CDR3 spans 13 amino acids. CDR3 amino acids: CAISGLQGYGYTF. In nucleotides, the CDR3 is TGTGCCATCAGTGGGCTCCAGGGGTACGGCTACACCTTC.

This chain uses TRBV7-9 with TRBJ2-7; possible D gene TRBD2, 6 bases. Per the germline V gene, CDR1 is SEHNR and CDR2 is FQNEAQ (reference sequence). The CDR3 is 17 residues long. V gave up 5 bases and J gave up 5 bases, with 25 bases separating them. CDR3 amino acids: CASSPGRTIGVGDEQYF. CDR3 in DNA: TGTGCCAGCAGCCCGGGCCGGACTATCGGGGTAGGGGACGAGCAGTACTTC.

V and J are TRBV7-9 and TRBJ2-5; tentatively, D is TRBD1 (5 bases). The V and J ends lost 2 bases and 2 bases respectively, with 15 bases between them. The CDR3 covers 16 residues. The germline V gene encodes CDR1 SEHNR and CDR2 FQNEAQ (reference sequence). CDR3 sequence: CASSLSLTTVQETQYF. The CDR3 DNA follows: TGTGCCAGCAGCTTATCCCTTACGACAGTTCAAGAGACCCAGTACTTC.

This chain uses TRBV19 with TRBJ2-1; 7 positions match TRBD2. V trimming: 7 bases; J trimming: 0 bases; junction bases outside the gene matches: 18. The length of the CDR3 is 19 residues. The V gene's germline CDR1 is LNHDA and CDR2 SQIVND (reference sequence). CDR3 protein: CASTSKTSLTLSSYNEQFF. CDR3 nucleotide sequence: TGTGCCAGTACTTCCAAGACTAGCCTAACCTTGAGCTCCTACAATGAGCAGTTCTTC.

This rearrangement joins TRBV10-3 to TRBJ2-3; 11 bases agree with TRBD2. The CDR3 runs 17 residues. Germline CDR1 reads ENHRY; CDR2 reads SYGVKD. After removal of 0 bases from V and 5 bases from J, the junction contained 7 bases not matched to a gene. The CDR3 is CAISESLSGGAVDTQYF. For the CDR3, the DNA is TGTGCCATCAGTGAGTCTCTTAGCGGGGGGGCCGTAGATACGCAGTATTTT.

The chain carries TRBV18 and TRBJ1-2; TRBD1 matches 7 bases. CDR1 is KGHSH, CDR2 LQKENI, per germline. The CDR3 runs 16 residues. With V trimmed by 3 bases and J by 3 bases, 10 bases remained unmatched. CDR3 loop: CASSPSALQGDYGYTF. The CDR3 coding sequence is TGTGCCAGCTCACCGTCTGCCCTCCAGGGGGACTATGGCTACACCTTC.

V and J are TRBV5-5 and TRBJ1-4, with 8 bases lining up with TRBD1. Germline V gene sequence: CDR1 SGHKS, CDR2 YYEKEE (reference sequence). This CDR3 contains 15 residues. After removal of 0 bases from V and 5 bases from J, the junction contained 3 bases not matched to a gene. CDR3 region: CASSLDRDRNEKLFF. The CDR3 DNA sequence: TGTGCCAGCAGCTTGGACCGGGACAGGAATGAAAAACTGTTTTTT.

The V call is TRBV14, the J call TRBJ1-2; the D is unclear. V was cut by 5 bases and J by 2 bases, with 9 bases left in between. Germline CDR1 reads SGHDN; CDR2 reads FVKESK. This CDR3 is built from 13 residues. The CDR3 DNA is TGTGCCAGCAGCATAAACAAAAACTATGGCTACACCTTC. It encodes CASSINKNYGYTF.

The chain is built from TRBV10-2 and TRBJ1-2, with D hard to call. V was cut by 3 bases and J by 4 bases, with 15 bases left in between. The CDR3 loop spans 15 amino acids. CDR1 and CDR2 (germline): WSHSY, SAAADI. CDR3 nucleotides: TGCGCCAGCAGTGATAGCAGTACGGCCCTCTATGGCTACACCTTC. Its translation: CASSDSSTALYGYTF.

CDR3 region: CASSSGLGYEQYF. Written as DNA, the CDR3 is TGTGCCAGCAGCTCCGGACTGGGCTACGAGCAGTACTTC. The chain is built from TRBV7-2 and TRBJ2-7, with a tentative D call TRBD2 (5 bases). The CDR3 runs 13 residues. Germline-derived CDR1 and CDR2 are SGHTA and FQGNSA. V lost 4 bases and J lost 3, with 10 bases in between.

CDR3 in amino acids: CASSLGEGAAFF. The DNA of the CDR3 is TGTGCCAGCAGCTTGGGTGAGGGTGCGGCTTTCTTT. J is TRBJ1-1 and V is TRBV7-9; D not resolved. In germline, CDR1 is SEHNR, CDR2 FQNEAQ (reference sequence). The CDR3 extends over 12 amino acids. V was clipped by 3 bases and J by 11 bases, with 13 bases between them.

This sequence joins TRBV11-2 and TRBJ2-7; 15 bases map to TRBD2. This CDR3 spans 15 amino acids. V was pared by 5 bases and J by 4 bases, with 3 bases of the junction left unmatched. CDR1 is SGHAT and CDR2 is FQNNGV in the germline V gene. The CDR3 region is CASSRTSGGEYEQYF. CDR3 nucleotide sequence: TGTGCCAGCAGCCGGACTAGCGGGGGGGAGTACGAGCAGTACTTC. The variable domain in full, with the rest retrieved from reference TRBV11-2 and TRBJ2-7, is EAGVAQSPRYKIIEKRQSVAFWCNPISGHATLYWYQQILGQGPKLLIQFQNNGVVDDSQLPKDRFSAERLKGVDSTLKIQPAKLEDSAVYLCASSRTSGGEYEQYFGPGTRLTVT.

The rearrangement links TRBV19 to TRBJ1-2; a weak D match, TRBD1 (5 bases). The V end was cut by 4 bases, the J end by 3 bases, with 15 bases between. The CDR3 covers 15 residues. The germline CDR1 and CDR2 sequences are LNHDA and SQIVND (reference sequence). Here the CDR3 DNA reads TGTGCCAGTAGTACAAACGGGAGGGGAGACTATGGCTACACCTTC. It is translated as CASSTNGRGDYGYTF.

The gene calls are TRBV6-6 and TRBJ2-3; 7 bases agree with TRBD1. Germline CDR1 is MNHNY and CDR2 is SVGAGI (reference sequence). Losses at the gene ends were 5 bases for V and 0 bases for J; bases not matched to a gene: 5. The CDR3 has 15 amino acids. The CDR3: CASSRGTVSTDTQYF. Here the CDR3 DNA reads TGTGCCAGCAGTAGGGGGACAGTAAGCACAGATACGCAGTATTTT.

This chain joins TRBV5-1 and TRBJ1-1, with D possibly matching TRBD1 (5 bases). The germline gives CDR1 SGHRS, CDR2 YFSETQ. This CDR3 region has 14 residues. V gave up 4 bases and J gave up 7 bases, with 17 bases separating them. The CDR3 DNA follows: TGCGCCAGCAGCGCCCAAGGGGATGAGGTTGAAGCTTTCTTT. Its protein product is CASSAQGDEVEAFF.

This chain links TRBV7-9 with TRBJ2-1; 8 bases fit TRBD2. V dropped 6 bases and J dropped 4; count of bases not matched to a gene: 11. The germline V gene encodes CDR1 SEHNR and CDR2 FQNEAQ (reference sequence). CDR3 size: 16 residues. CDR3: CASRRSGGPGYNEQFF. CDR3 DNA sequence: TGTGCCAGCAGGCGTTCGGGGGGGCCGGGATACAATGAGCAGTTCTTC.

The genes are TRBV19 and TRBJ2-7, with D tentatively TRBD2 (5 bases). The germline V gene has CDR1 LNHDA and CDR2 SQIVND (reference sequence). This CDR3 spans 16 amino acids. V was clipped by 3 bases and J by 3 bases, with 18 bases between them. The CDR3 DNA sequence: TGTGCCAGTAGTATGAGGGTCCTGACGGGGAGCTACGAGCAGTACTTC. Amino acids: CASSMRVLTGSYEQYF.